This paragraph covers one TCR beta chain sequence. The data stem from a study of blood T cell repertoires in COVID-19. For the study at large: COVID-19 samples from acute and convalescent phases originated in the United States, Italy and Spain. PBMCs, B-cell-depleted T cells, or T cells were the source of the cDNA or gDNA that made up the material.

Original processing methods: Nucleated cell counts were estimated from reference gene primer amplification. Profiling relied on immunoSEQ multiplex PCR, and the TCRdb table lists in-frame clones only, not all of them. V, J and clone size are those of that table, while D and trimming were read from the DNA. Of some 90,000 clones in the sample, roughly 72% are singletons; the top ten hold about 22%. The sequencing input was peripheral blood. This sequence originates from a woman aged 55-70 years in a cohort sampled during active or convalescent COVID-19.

The CDR3, as DNA: TGTGCCAGCAGCTTGGTGACAGGGAGCAATCAGCCCCAGCATTTT. It codes for CASSLVTGSNQPQHF. The chain links TRBV5-5 to TRBJ1-5; 7 nucleotides align to TRBD1. The CDR3 has 15 residues. V shed 0 bases and J 1 base; nucleotides not matched to a gene: 1. Germline V gives CDR1 SGHKS, CDR2 YYEKEE (reference sequence).